This T cell receptor (beta chain) appears in the sequencing data of a study of T cell changes during pregnancy in multiple sclerosis. CDR3 length: 13 residues. V gave up 6 bases and J gave up 5 bases, with 12 bases separating them. TCRdb keeps only in-frame clones here, not all; method: immunoSEQ multiplex PCR. The sample carries about 110,000 clones, 85% to 95% recorded once. The source of this sequence is a female donor in good health, enrolled as a control in a pregnancy study. This chain connects TRBV5-3 to TRBJ1-5; D is ambiguous. TRBV5-3 belongs to the ORF category, with a function that is uncertain. The sample consisted of peripheral blood, taken in the third trimester of pregnancy. This chain's CDR3 is CARIYPVYQPQHF. The DNA for the CDR3 is TGTGCCAGAATATATCCCGTTTATCAGCCCCAGCATTTT.